Following are 12 T cell receptor beta chains from one sample sequenced in a study of vaccination and CD4 T cells after COVID-19. With the Oncomine TCR Beta short-read assay, DNA from cultured CD4+ T cells was sequenced. TCRdb itself ran the PCR reads through MiXCR, one entry per CDR3 protein. The sample records more than 10,000 distinct CDR3 sequences, 55% to 80% being singletons. These TCRs are of unknown antigen specificity. Regarding treatment: roughly 10-day PBMC culture with coronavirus spike peptide pools or control peptides (ViraFEST assay). The source material was CD4+ T cells from blood, cultured in vitro, sampled before SARS-CoV-2 vaccination. These TCRs come from a human donor who had recovered from COVID-19.

This chain connects TRBV6-5 to TRBJ2-7; TRBD2 agrees at 7 bases. Germline CDR1 MNHEY, CDR2 SVGAGI. This CDR3 is 14 amino acids long. Trimming at V came to 2 bases and at J to 5 bases, leaving 6 bases not matched to a gene. CDR3 loop: CASSYLREKDEQYF. CDR3 DNA: TGTGCCAGCAGTTACCTGCGGGAGAAGGACGAGCAGTACTTC.

This clonotype has a handful of counts. J is TRBJ1-1 and V is TRBV19; a weak D match, TRBD1 (5 bases). CDR3 length: 15 residues. Trimming left V 1 base short and J 0 bases short, with 9 bases between. The V gene's germline CDR1 is LNHDA and CDR2 SQIVND (reference sequence). CDR3 nucleotide sequence: TGTGCCAGTAGTATAGGAGCAGGGATGAACACTGAAGCTTTCTTT. This gives the protein CASSIGAGMNTEAFF.

The rearrangement joins TRBV6-1 to TRBJ2-7; 9 bases line up with TRBD1. Unmatched junction bases numbered 14, after V lost 5 bases and J lost 3 bases. CDR1 is MNHNS, CDR2 SASEGT, per germline. The CDR3 totals 17 residues. CDR3 DNA: TGTGCCAGCAGTATTCGGATAACAGGGGGCCACAGCTACGAGCAGTACTTC. This encodes CASSIRITGGHSYEQYF.

This clonotype was picked up a small number of times. V usage is TRBV20-1 and J usage is TRBJ2-1; D not certain. This CDR3 has 13 amino acids. The V gene lost 3 bases and the J gene lost 7 bases, with 13 bases spanning the gap. From germline, CDR1 is DFQATT and CDR2 SNEGSKA (reference sequence). DNA of the CDR3: TGCAGTGCTAGTAAGGCTTTGGGGAATGAGCAGTTCTTC. Its translation: CSASKALGNEQFF.

This clonotype was detected only a few times. This chain connects TRBV6-1 to TRBJ2-4; possible D gene TRBD1, 6 bases. In germline, CDR1 is MNHNS, CDR2 SASEGT. The V end lost 6 bases, the J end lost 6 bases, and 18 bases lay between the germline ends. The CDR3 has 15 residues. The CDR3 region has the DNA TGTGCCAGCAGGCCGGACAGTACCTTGGGAAACATTCAGTACTTC. Translated, it gives CASRPDSTLGNIQYF.

This rearrangement joins TRBV6-1 to TRBJ2-1; D might be TRBD1 (6 bases). The CDR3 totals 14 residues. The V and J ends lost 6 bases and 8 bases respectively, with 17 bases between them. Germline loops: CDR1 MNHNS, CDR2 SASEGT. The chain's CDR3 is CASRGRGLGDEQFF. The CDR3 DNA reads as TGTGCCAGCAGGGGTAGGGGGTTGGGTGATGAGCAGTTCTTC.

The J gene is TRBJ2-4, the V gene TRBV7-2; possibly TRBD2 for D (5 bases). V lost 5 bases and J lost 6, with 14 bases in between. The germline V gene has CDR1 SGHTA and CDR2 FQGNSA. The CDR3 extends over 14 amino acids. The CDR3 coding sequence is TGTGCCAGCAGCCCTAACGTGGGAGCAAACATTCAGTACTTC. Amino acids: CASSPNVGANIQYF.

The chain carries TRBV27 and TRBJ1-1; D may be TRBD1 (5 bases). Trimming shortened V by 7 bases and J by 3 bases, and 15 bases separated the two germline ends. Per germline, CDR1 MNHEY and CDR2 SMNVEV (reference sequence). The CDR3 is 14 residues long. The CDR3 DNA reads as TGTGCCAGCAATTCCCCAGGGAAAGACACTGAAGCTTTCTTT. Amino acids: CASNSPGKDTEAFF.

The CDR3 coding sequence is TGCAGTCCAGTAGGGACTGGGACTGAAGCTTTCTTT. Translated: CSPVGTGTEAFF. The chain employs TRBV20-1 and TRBJ1-1; TRBD1 might be the D (5 bases). Germline loops: CDR1 DFQATT, CDR2 SNEGSKA (reference sequence). There are 12 residues in the CDR3. Trimming took off 8 bases at V and 5 bases at J, with 15 bases between the two ends.

The V call is TRBV15, the J call TRBJ2-4; D might be TRBD1 or TRBD2, each matching 5 bases. The germline V gene has CDR1 LNHNV and CDR2 YYDKDF (reference sequence). CDR3 length: 16 residues. The V end was cut by 8 bases, the J end by 0 bases, with 17 bases between. In nucleotides, the CDR3 is TGTGCCACCGCTGACTCGGGACGGCTAGCCAAAAACATTCAGTACTTC. Its protein product is CATADSGRLAKNIQYF.

This chain uses TRBV20-1 with TRBJ1-3, with 8 bases matching TRBD1. The germline CDR1 and CDR2 sequences are DFQATT and SNEGSKA (reference sequence). The CDR3 spans 14 residues. Trimming cost V 6 bases and J 0 bases; bases outside gene matches: 4. In DNA form, the CDR3 reads TGCAGTGCAGATACAGGGGGCTCTGGAAACACCATATATTTT. Protein sequence: CSADTGGSGNTIYF.

The chain couples TRBV12-3 or TRBV12-4 to TRBJ1-2; 7 bases fit TRBD1. The V segment lost 3 bases and the J segment 5 bases; nucleotides outside the gene matches: 3. This CDR3 is built from 13 residues. The CDR3 spells CASSFRTGYGYTF. The CDR3 DNA reads TGTGCCAGCAGTTTCAGGACAGGTTATGGCTACACCTTC.